The T cell receptor (beta chain) under discussion was sequenced for a study of CD8 T cells in Susac syndrome. Study-level information: Patients with Susac syndrome, at blood draw, were therapy-naive, on corticosteroids, or on intravenous immunoglobulin alone.

Sequencing of TCR beta covered CD8+ and CD4+ T cells obtained from blood. For this clonotype: Its antigen remains unknown.

The CDR3 covers 14 residues. V trimming: 6 bases; J trimming: 2 bases; junction bases outside the gene matches: 6. Germline V lookup: CDR1 SGHDN, CDR2 FVKESK. Points from the study as a whole: The CD4+ T cell repertoire of patients with Susac syndrome showed no detectable clonal expansion. The study's TCR sequencing and HLA analysis drew on a certain number of individuals. That number was acknowledged as relatively small.

Reverse transcription of roughly 0.45 to 1 ug RNA used random hexamers. MiXCR, applied by TCRdb to the immunoSEQ multiplex PCR reads, yields one record per CDR3 protein. Here the sample spans around 150,000 distinct CDR3 sequences, more than 90% being singletons. This clonotype originated in a human donor with Susac syndrome. Sequencing was carried out using CD4+ T cells from PBMCs. The chain links TRBV14 to TRBJ2-7, with 8 bases lining up with TRBD2. CDR3 nucleotide sequence: TGTGCCAGCAGGTTTGCGGGAGGCCCCTACGAGCAGTACTTC. It translates to CASRFAGGPYEQYF. The complete variable domain, with remaining parts taken from reference TRBV14 and TRBJ2-7, reads EAGVTQFPSHSVIEKGQTVTLRCDPISGHDNLYWYRRVMGKEIKFLLHFVKESKQDESGMPNNRFLAERTGGTYSTLKVQPAELEDSGVYFCASRFAGGPYEQYFGPGTRLTVT.